The 32 T cell receptor beta chains reported below all come from one sample, sequenced in a study of T-cell memory formation after mild COVID-19. TCRdb redid the calling of the 5' RACE reads with MiXCR, one entry per CDR3 protein. The data hold around 140,000 distinct CDR3 sequences, with under 25% observed a single time. Sequenced: PBMCs or a T cell subset sorted from them (not recorded which). All receptors come from an adult woman who had mild COVID-19 (a few samples of this study predate the infection). Cell type and time point are not known.

This clonotype was detected a few times. The gene calls are TRBV29-1 and TRBJ1-1, with D perhaps TRBD1 (6 bases). Germline V gene lookup returns CDR1 SQVTM and CDR2 ANQGSEA. The CDR3 has 11 residues. V dropped 3 bases and J dropped 6 bases, with 8 bases sitting between them. CDR3 amino acids: CSVEEGAEAFF. CDR3 sequence (DNA): TGCAGCGTTGAGGAGGGGGCTGAAGCTTTCTTT.

The chain links TRBV9 to TRBJ1-1; 7 positions agree with TRBD1. Germline-derived CDR1 and CDR2 are SGDLS and YYNGEE. The CDR3 is made up of 13 amino acids. Trimming at V came to 0 bases and at J to 5 bases, leaving 1 base not matched to a gene. The chain's CDR3 is CASSVVTGTEAFF. The CDR3 region has the DNA TGTGCCAGCAGCGTAGTGACAGGGACTGAAGCTTTCTTT.

This clonotype has a handful of counts. This chain joins TRBV13 and TRBJ2-3; 7 nucleotides align to TRBD2. The V segment lost 3 bases and the J segment 4 bases; nucleotides outside the gene matches: 10. Germline V gene data show CDR1 as PRHDT and CDR2 as FYEKMQ (reference sequence). CDR3 length: 16 residues. The DNA for the CDR3 is TGTGCCAGCAGCTTCTATTGGGCGGGAGATTCAGATACGCAGTATTTT. Its protein product is CASSFYWAGDSDTQYF.

This clonotype was detected a few times. As DNA, the CDR3 is TGTGCCAGCAGCTCCGGGACAGGGCGGCAGCCCCAGCATTTT. As protein: CASSSGTGRQPQHF. This sequence joins TRBV7-8 and TRBJ1-5, with TRBD1 matching 9 bases. CDR3 length: 14 residues. CDR1 and CDR2 from the germline V gene are SGHVS and FQNEAQ. Germline trimming cut 4 bases from V and 7 bases from J; bases unmatched to any gene: 5.

This clonotype was seen a few times. The chain couples TRBV5-1 to TRBJ2-3, with D possibly being TRBD2 (6 bases). V was trimmed by 0 bases and J by 4 bases, leaving 12 bases between them. This CDR3 comprises 15 residues. Per germline, CDR1 SGHRS and CDR2 YFSETQ. The CDR3 here is CASSLDDPGADTQYF. The CDR3 DNA reads TGCGCCAGCAGCTTGGATGACCCGGGGGCAGATACGCAGTATTTT. The full variable domain, its missing parts supplied by reference TRBV5-1 and TRBJ2-3, is KAGVTQTPRYLIKTRGQQVTLSCSPISGHRSVSWYQQTPGQGLQFLFEYFSETQRNKGNFPGRFSGRQFSNSRSEMNVSTLELGDSALYLCASSLDDPGADTQYFGPGTRLTVL.

This rearrangement joins TRBV19 to TRBJ1-5; D call uncertain. The CDR3 runs to 15 residues. Trimming removed 5 bases from V and 5 bases from J, with 16 bases in between. CDR1 and CDR2 (germline): LNHDA, SQIVND (reference sequence). CDR3 coding DNA: TGTGCCAGTAGTCTTTTCTTGGACCGAGATCAGCCCCAGCATTTT. It codes for CASSLFLDRDQPQHF.

This clonotype was seen at least ten times. The V call is TRBV24-1, the J call TRBJ1-2, with no clear D. The CDR3 is 12 amino acids. The ends were cut back, 6 bases at V and 3 bases at J, with 7 bases in the middle. Germline CDR1 reads KGHDR; CDR2 reads SFDVKD. The CDR3 is CATSSQDYGYTF. The CDR3 DNA reads TGTGCCACCAGTAGCCAGGACTATGGCTACACCTTC.

The chain is built from TRBV18 and TRBJ2-3, with D possibly being TRBD2 (6 bases). The CDR3 runs to 16 residues. Between the trimmed V and J ends, which lost 0 bases and 3 bases, there was a span of 13 bases. CDR1 KGHSH and CDR2 LQKENI come from the germline V gene. CDR3 DNA sequence: TGTGCCAGCTCACCACCCACGTCGGAGGGTACAGATACGCAGTATTTT. Encoded protein: CASSPPTSEGTDTQYF.

CDR3 coding DNA: TGTGCCACCAGTGAGGGCGGCCGCACAGATACGCAGTATTTT. It encodes CATSEGGRTDTQYF. The rearrangement links TRBV24-1 to TRBJ2-3; unclear D gene. Germline values: CDR1 KGHDR, CDR2 SFDVKD. V was clipped by 4 bases and J by 1 base, with 8 bases between them. The CDR3 has 14 residues.

This clonotype was seen at least ten times. J is TRBJ2-2 and V is TRBV7-2; D is unclear. Germline CDR1 SGHTA, CDR2 FQGNSA. The CDR3 is made up of 13 amino acids. Trimming cost V 5 bases and J 4 bases, with 8 bases left between them. For the CDR3, the DNA is TGTGCCAGCAGCCCGTCGCCCACCGGGGAGCTGTTTTTT. This codes for CASSPSPTGELFF.

The V and J genes are TRBV5-5 and TRBJ2-2; 7 nucleotides agree with TRBD1. There are 15 residues in the CDR3. The germline V gene encodes CDR1 SGHKS and CDR2 YYEKEE (reference sequence). Trimming removed 2 bases from V and 3 bases from J; junction bases left unmatched: 4. Here the CDR3 reads CASSFRQGDTGELFF. For the CDR3, the DNA is TGTGCCAGCAGCTTTCGGCAGGGGGACACCGGGGAGCTGTTTTTT.

This clonotype came up a few times. The chain has TRBV2 and TRBJ2-3, with D perhaps TRBD2 (5 bases). V lost 8 bases and J 6 bases, leaving 6 bases between the germline ends. The length of the CDR3 is 10 residues. Germline loops: CDR1 SNHLY, CDR2 FYNNEI. CDR3 in DNA: TGTGCCAGCGGGGAGGATACGCAGTATTTT. It yields the protein CASGEDTQYF.

This clonotype was counted between two and nine times. This rearrangement joins TRBV7-9 to TRBJ2-2; 8 positions agree with TRBD1. Germline CDR1 reads SEHNR; CDR2 reads FQNEAQ (reference sequence). The trim removed 5 bases at V and 0 bases at J, leaving 5 bases unmatched. The CDR3 has 16 residues. CDR3 amino acids: CASSLDRGPNTGELFF. The CDR3 DNA reads as TGTGCCAGCAGCCTTGACAGGGGACCGAACACCGGGGAGCTGTTTTTT.

The chain uses TRBV5-1 and TRBJ2-1; the D gene is possibly TRBD1 (6 bases). The V and J ends lost 3 bases and 7 bases respectively, with 17 bases between them. The CDR3 sequence is 15 residues long. CDR1 and CDR2 from the germline V gene are SGHRS and YFSETQ. The CDR3 loop reads CASSSEGGPGNEQFF. DNA of the CDR3: TGCGCCAGCAGCTCGGAAGGGGGTCCCGGGAATGAGCAGTTCTTC.

The gene calls are TRBV4-3 and TRBJ1-5; 7 bases match TRBD1. Germline V gene sequence: CDR1 LGHNA, CDR2 YSLEER. CDR3 size: 15 residues. The trim removed 1 base at V and 7 bases at J, leaving 7 bases unmatched. The CDR3 here is CASSQGQGDLQPQHF. The CDR3 DNA reads as TGCGCCAGCAGCCAAGGGCAGGGGGACCTCCAGCCCCAGCATTTT.

V usage is TRBV20-1 and J usage is TRBJ1-1; D perhaps matches TRBD1 (5 bases). Germline V gene lookup returns CDR1 DFQATT and CDR2 SNEGSKA (reference sequence). CDR3 length equals 16 residues. The V and J ends lost 0 bases and 5 bases respectively, with 19 bases between them. The CDR3 loop is CSARDLQGRKGTEAFF. CDR3 coding DNA: TGCAGTGCTAGAGATCTCCAGGGTAGAAAGGGGACTGAAGCTTTCTTT.

This clonotype came up a few times. The V gene is TRBV19, the J gene TRBJ1-5; the match to TRBD1 covers 7 bases. With 4 bases clipped from V and 1 base from J, the junction kept 10 bases outside the gene matches. This CDR3 has 17 amino acids. From germline, CDR1 is LNHDA and CDR2 SQIVND (reference sequence). The CDR3 spells CASSTRGQVQSNQPQHF. CDR3 nucleotides: TGTGCCAGTAGTACTCGCGGACAGGTCCAGAGCAATCAGCCCCAGCATTTT.

The gene calls are TRBV4-2 and TRBJ2-1, with 11 positions matching TRBD2. The junction had 6 bases not matched to a gene; V was cut back by 4 bases and J by 4 bases. The CDR3 spans 16 residues. The V gene's germline CDR1 is LGHNA and CDR2 YNFKEQ. The CDR3 nucleotides read TGTGCCAGCAGCCCCGAGGGACTAGCGGAATACAATGAGCAGTTCTTC. Encoded protein: CASSPEGLAEYNEQFF.

This clonotype has a handful of counts. This chain uses TRBV20-1 with TRBJ2-5; tentative D call: TRBD2 (5 bases). Germline V gene data show CDR1 as DFQATT and CDR2 as SNEGSKA (reference sequence). The V and J ends lost 1 base and 2 bases respectively, with 20 bases between them. This CDR3 has 17 amino acids. The DNA of the CDR3 is TGCAGTGCTAGAGCCCCCACCGTCATGCGGGTGCAAGAGACCCAGTACTTC. This translates into CSARAPTVMRVQETQYF.

This CDR3 reads CASRWGQGAAGELFF. The CDR3 DNA follows: TGTGCCAGCAGGTGGGGGCAGGGGGCCGCCGGGGAGCTGTTTTTT. V gene TRBV6-5 combines with J gene TRBJ2-2, with 8 bases fitting TRBD1. From germline, CDR1 is MNHEY and CDR2 SVGAGI. Trimming at V came to 6 bases and at J to 6 bases, leaving 9 bases not matched to a gene. The CDR3 is 15 residues long.

This clonotype was seen a few times. J is TRBJ2-7 and V is TRBV5-1; D is perhaps TRBD2 (5 bases). Deletions cut 0 bases from V and 0 bases from J, with 13 bases between. The CDR3 is made up of 16 amino acids. The germline CDR1 and CDR2 sequences are SGHRS and YFSETQ. CDR3 coding DNA: TGCGCCAGCAGCTTGGATCCAGCGGCGGTCTCCTACGAGCAGTACTTC. This codes for CASSLDPAAVSYEQYF.

The rearrangement links TRBV20-1 to TRBJ1-1; 9 bases are a match to TRBD1. The CDR3 length is 18 residues. V gave up 1 base and J gave up 4 bases; unmatched junction bases: 16. CDR1 DFQATT and CDR2 SNEGSKA come from the germline V gene (reference sequence). CDR3 bases: TGCAGTGCTAGAGTTCCACCCGGACAGGGGCGTGGGGGCACTGAAGCTTTCTTT. As protein: CSARVPPGQGRGGTEAFF.

This clonotype showed up just a few times. The CDR3 loop is CASSLAARTGRNIQYF. As DNA, the CDR3 is TGCGCCAGCAGCTTGGCCGCCAGGACAGGGAGAAACATTCAGTACTTC. The chain has TRBV5-1 and TRBJ2-4; 8 nucleotides line up with TRBD1. The germline V gene encodes CDR1 SGHRS and CDR2 YFSETQ. The CDR3 extends over 16 amino acids. V gave up 0 bases and J gave up 6 bases; unmatched junction bases: 8.

The chain has TRBV7-8 and TRBJ2-5, with 7 bases aligning to TRBD1. V was pared by 5 bases and J by 5 bases, with 5 bases of the junction left unmatched. The CDR3 contains 13 residues. Germline values: CDR1 SGHVS, CDR2 FQNEAQ. In DNA form, the CDR3 reads TGTGCCAGCAGCCGACAGGGTTGGGAGACCCAGTACTTC. Residues: CASSRQGWETQYF.

The chain joins TRBV20-1 to TRBJ2-3, with 7 bases that match TRBD1. From germline, CDR1 is DFQATT and CDR2 SNEGSKA (reference sequence). CDR3 length equals 16 residues. Germline trimming cut 3 bases from V and 3 bases from J; bases unmatched to any gene: 12. CDR3 DNA: TGCAGTGCTAGGTCTCCGGGACAGAGGTTGACAGATACGCAGTATTTT. It is translated as CSARSPGQRLTDTQYF.

V gene TRBV9 combines with J gene TRBJ2-3; no reliable D call. Looked up from germline, CDR1 is SGDLS and CDR2 is YYNGEE. V lost 4 bases, J lost 0 bases, and 6 bases lay in between. This CDR3 region has 13 residues. CDR3 coding DNA: TGTGCCAGCAGCACCTTTAGCACAGATACGCAGTATTTT. Its translation is CASSTFSTDTQYF.

This clonotype showed up just a few times. This chain joins TRBV3-1 and TRBJ2-3, with TRBD2 identical over 11 bases. CDR1 LGHDT and CDR2 YNNKEL come from the germline V gene (reference sequence). The V gene end was trimmed by 5 bases and the J gene end by 1 base; junction bases not matched to a gene: 5. The CDR3 is made up of 16 amino acids. DNA for the CDR3: TGTGCCAGCAGCTTTAGCGGGGGGGCCGGCACAGATACGCAGTATTTT. Encoded protein: CASSFSGGAGTDTQYF.

This sequence joins TRBV12-3 or TRBV12-4 and TRBJ2-5; the D gene is possibly TRBD1 (6 bases). Trimming shortened V by 6 bases and J by 5 bases, and 19 bases separated the two germline ends. The CDR3 is 15 residues long. This chain's CDR3 is CASSRQSTGWETQYF. The CDR3 DNA reads TGTGCCAGCAGCCGACAGTCCACAGGGTGGGAGACCCAGTACTTC.

In its sample, this clonotype was seen a few times. The chain has TRBV5-5 and TRBJ1-2; D unclear. V was clipped by 2 bases and J by 0 bases, with 8 bases between them. The CDR3 extends over 14 amino acids. Germline V gives CDR1 SGHKS, CDR2 YYEKEE (reference sequence). CDR3 in amino acids: CASSFRPANYGYTF. In nucleotides, the CDR3 is TGTGCCAGCAGCTTCCGCCCGGCTAACTATGGCTACACCTTC.

This clonotype was counted many times. The chain recombines TRBV29-1 with TRBJ2-2; 7 bases map to TRBD1. After removal of 7 bases from V and 0 bases from J, the junction contained 8 bases not matched to a gene. CDR1 SQVTM and CDR2 ANQGSEA come from the germline V gene. The CDR3 sequence is 15 residues long. The CDR3 region is CSAATGTANTGELFF. The DNA of the CDR3 is TGCAGCGCCGCTACCGGGACAGCGAACACCGGGGAGCTGTTTTTT.

This clonotype was recorded a few times. The chain carries TRBV5-1 and TRBJ2-2; no clear D. The CDR3 is made up of 14 amino acids. V was cut by 7 bases and J by 1 base, with 11 bases left in between. Germline CDR1 SGHRS, CDR2 YFSETQ. CDR3 amino acids: CASDLTVNTGELFF. The CDR3 DNA reads TGCGCCAGCGACCTCACAGTGAACACCGGGGAGCTGTTTTTT.

This clonotype was counted a few times. The chain joins TRBV7-3 to TRBJ1-1; TRBD1 might be the D (5 bases). CDR3 length: 13 residues. CDR1 is SGHTA, CDR2 FQGTGA, per germline. With 5 bases removed from V and 5 bases from J, the gap between germline ends came to 12 bases. The CDR3 coding sequence is TGTGCCAGCAGCGTCGACAGAGGAACTGAAGCTTTCTTT. It specifies CASSVDRGTEAFF.